Included here is one TCR beta chain sequence, with context. Its antigen is currently not known. Base-call qualities are not available, and no considerably larger clone is one nucleotide away. Whole blood was collected in K2EDTA tubes by collaborating institutions according to the institutions' own protocols. For TCRbeta analysis, collaborators shipped samples as frozen whole blood, isolated PBMCs, or DNA extracted from either of those sample types. These data originate in a study of blood T cell repertoires in COVID-19 (dated by TCRdb to 2020 to 2021). About the study as a whole: The collaborator samples originated in the United States, Italy and Spain and spanned the acute and convalescent phases of COVID-19. The material from the prospective study consisted of cDNA or gDNA derived from T cells, B-cell-depleted T cells, or PBMCs. The dataset comprised deeply sampled blood TCRbeta repertoires from subjects exposed to, actively infected with, or recovered from COVID-19. The repertoires were released in a freely available public database meant as a resource for research on the immune response to SARS-CoV-2. Samples were obtained from the ongoing ImmuneRACE study (first 160 participants) and from over a thousand subjects provided by 6 global collaborators. A de-identified subject ID, COVID-19 status, age in years and sex were almost always included in the sample metadata. HLA class I and class II types, where available, came from metadata supplied by the sample provider rather than from assay-based typing. General findings and caveats noted by the study authors: The quantity of clinical and demographic metadata differed by source and by participant and was supplied without curation.

TCRbeta CDR3 regions were amplified from genomic DNA using the immunoSEQ Assay, a bias-controlled multiplex PCR. The study's own analysis went as follows. The number of nucleated cells in each sample was estimated by amplification of reference gene primers within the assay. To quantify the absolute abundance of each unique TCRbeta CDR3 rearrangement, sequence reads were collapsed and filtered. For each sample, productive Simpson clonality was calculated as the square root of Simpson's diversity index over productive rearrangements. TCRdb took over this immuneACCESS table, retaining in-frame rearrangements with V and J assigned. Such tables are incomplete; in checked studies, under half of the missing clones stem from an unresolved V gene, and the remainder is unexplained. D and trimming come from the DNA, and the V and J calls and clone size come from that table. Within this sample are around 150,000 clones, with roughly 88% of them counted one time only. The ten largest clones represent roughly 7.9% of the sample.

Via the germline V gene (reference sequence), CDR1 is LNHDA and CDR2 SQIVND. Ends trimmed: V by 8 bases, J by 6 bases; bases unmatched to a gene: 7. Reading from cysteine to phenylalanine, the CDR3 counts 13 amino acids. CDR3 DNA is the only sequence kept; it has 39 bases, read in frame from the first base. The sequence was collected from a woman between 50 and 59 years old in a cohort sampled during active or convalescent COVID-19. The chain employs TRBV19 and TRBJ1-5, and TRBD1 matches 7 of the central bases. The sequencing sample was made of peripheral blood. The CDR3 here reads CASWDRQGQPQHF. The DNA reads as follows: TGTGCCAGTTGGGACAGACAAGGTCAGCCCCAGCATTTT.